What follows are 30 T cell receptor beta chains derived from one specimen sequenced in a study of cytomegalovirus exposure and HLA in healthy donors. PCR used 60 Vbeta primers and 13 Jbeta primers. The repertoire was sequenced with immunoSEQ multiplex PCR; TCRdb's copy has only in-frame clones and lacks some. Here the sample spans 87,000 or so clones, around 64% being singletons. The specimen sequenced was PBMCs. Every receptor here comes from a man in his fifties or sixties in good health and CMV-seronegative.

This chain uses TRBV6-5 with TRBJ2-5; D unresolved. The end of the DNA aligns better with TRBJ2-7, so the J call may be wrong. The CDR3 sequence is 14 residues long. Germline V gene data show CDR1 as MNHEY and CDR2 as SVGAGI. CDR3 DNA sequence: TGTGCCAGCAGTTACGGAGCGAACAACTACGAGCAGTACTTC. The encoded protein is CASSYGANNYEQYF.

V usage is TRBV9 and J usage is TRBJ2-5, with 7 nucleotides matching TRBD2. The better agreement between TRBJ2-7 and the DNA end casts doubt on the J call. CDR1 is SGDLS and CDR2 is YYNGEE in the germline V gene. The CDR3 spans 15 residues. This CDR3 is CASSVDGAGVFEQYF. The CDR3 coding sequence is TGTGCCAGCAGCGTAGACGGCGCGGGGGTTTTCGAGCAGTACTTC.

This clone was picked up a small number of times. J is TRBJ2-7 and V is TRBV10-2; TRBD1 is a possible D gene (5 bases). This CDR3 region has 14 residues. In germline, CDR1 is WSHSY, CDR2 SAAADI. V lost 7 bases to trimming and J lost 6 bases, with 19 bases between them. The CDR3 DNA reads as TGCGCCAGCACCGAGTTCGTATGGGGCCGCGAGCAGTACTTC. The encoded protein is CASTEFVWGREQYF.

The chain carries TRBV19 and TRBJ1-1, with 7 bases lining up with TRBD1. Germline V gives CDR1 LNHDA, CDR2 SQIVND (reference sequence). The trim removed 7 bases at V and 2 bases at J, leaving 7 bases unmatched. The CDR3 is 14 residues long. The CDR3 spells CASIRTGSNTEAFF. The CDR3 DNA sequence: TGTGCCAGTATTCGGACAGGAAGTAACACTGAAGCTTTCTTT.

The chain recombines TRBV19 with TRBJ2-4; no definite D call. V shed 3 bases and J shed 5 bases, with 11 bases lying between them. The CDR3 extends over 14 amino acids. Germline assignment: CDR1 LNHDA and CDR2 SQIVND (reference sequence). CDR3 region: CASSIGAKQNIQYF. In DNA form, the CDR3 reads TGTGCCAGTAGTATCGGAGCTAAACAAAACATTCAGTACTTC.

This clone was observed a single time. The V call is TRBV7-7, the J call TRBJ2-2; 7 nucleotides match TRBD2. The CDR3 loop spans 14 amino acids. V lost 7 bases and J lost 4; bases outside the gene matches: 6. Germline CDR1 SSHAT, CDR2 FNYEAQ (reference sequence). The CDR3 DNA reads TGTGCCAGCACTTCGGGAGGCGTCACCGGGGAGCTGTTTTTT. Translating it yields CASTSGGVTGELFF.

The J gene is TRBJ2-7, the V gene TRBV10-3; TRBD1 aligns across 8 bases. Germline V gene data show CDR1 as ENHRY and CDR2 as SYGVKD. J was trimmed by 5 bases and V by 4 bases; bases with no gene match: 10. The CDR3 has 15 residues. The CDR3 region has the DNA TGTGCCATCAGTGGGAACAGGGGGGAATTAGACGAGCAGTACTTC. This sequence encodes CAISGNRGELDEQYF.

This chain joins TRBV7-3 and TRBJ2-1, with D tentatively TRBD2 (5 bases). The germline V gene has CDR1 SGHTA and CDR2 FQGTGA. Trimming removed 5 bases from V and 9 bases from J, with 20 bases in between. This CDR3 has 15 amino acids. The CDR3 DNA is TGTGCCAGCAGCCCATTGCGGACTCGGATAGGTGAGCAGTTCTTC. Protein: CASSPLRTRIGEQFF. Filled out from reference TRBV7-3 and TRBJ2-1, the complete variable domain reads GAGVSQTPSNKVTEKGKYVELRCDPISGHTALYWYRQSLGQGPEFLIYFQGTGAADDSGLPNDRFFAVRPEGSVSTLKIQRTERGDSAVYLCASSPLRTRIGEQFFGPGTRLTVL.

The V call is TRBV6-1, the J call TRBJ1-1; D not certain. Per germline, CDR1 MNHNS and CDR2 SASEGT. The CDR3 loop spans 15 amino acids. The V gene lost 6 bases and the J gene lost 0 bases, with 14 bases spanning the gap. This CDR3 reads CASSRVGRMNTEAFF. The CDR3 DNA sequence: TGTGCCAGCAGCCGCGTGGGGAGGATGAACACTGAAGCTTTCTTT.

This clone was counted a few times. The chain couples TRBV10-1 to TRBJ2-7, with TRBD2 identical over 7 bases. After removal of 6 bases from V and 6 bases from J, the junction contained 8 bases not matched to a gene. The CDR3 contains 13 residues. Germline assignment: CDR1 WNHNN and CDR2 SYGVQD (reference sequence). CDR3: CASSARLAAEQYF. The DNA for the CDR3 is TGCGCCAGCAGCGCGAGACTAGCCGCCGAGCAGTACTTC.

This chain joins TRBV28 and TRBJ1-1, with a weak D call TRBD1 (6 bases). The germline gives CDR1 MDHEN, CDR2 SYDVKM. V lost 6 bases and J 4 bases, leaving 15 bases between the germline ends. This CDR3 is 14 amino acids long. The CDR3 reads CASRTQGLSTEAFF. In DNA, the CDR3 is TGTGCCAGCAGGACCCAGGGGTTGTCCACTGAAGCTTTCTTT.

The chain recombines TRBV2 with TRBJ1-2, with a possible D match to TRBD1 (6 bases). The CDR3 spans 14 residues. V was pared by 2 bases and J by 8 bases, with 15 bases between. The V gene's germline CDR1 is SNHLY and CDR2 FYNNEI. CDR3: CASSELVGGPGYTF. The DNA for the CDR3 is TGTGCCAGCAGTGAATTAGTCGGGGGGCCGGGCTACACCTTC.

This clone was found once. This chain links TRBV4-1 with TRBJ2-5; tentative D call: TRBD2 (5 bases). Between the trimmed V and J ends, which lost 3 bases and 10 bases, there was a span of 18 bases. The CDR3 covers 14 residues. Germline V gene lookup returns CDR1 MGHRA and CDR2 YSYEKL. In DNA, the CDR3 is TGCGCCAGCAGCCATTATGGACGGGCGAGGGACCAGTACTTC. It specifies CASSHYGRARDQYF.

V is TRBV25-1 and J is TRBJ2-1, with a weak D call TRBD1 (6 bases). Trimming left V 0 bases short and J 3 bases short, with 12 bases between. Germline CDR1 MGHDK, CDR2 SYGVNS. This CDR3 has 16 amino acids. CDR3 nucleotides: TGTGCCAGCAGTGAATATGTGGGACAAGACTACAATGAGCAGTTCTTC. It yields the protein CASSEYVGQDYNEQFF.

V usage is TRBV29-1 and J usage is TRBJ2-7; 8 positions match TRBD2. V shed 1 base, J shed 5 bases, and the junction held 4 bases outside the gene matches. The length of the CDR3 is 13 residues. Per germline, CDR1 SQVTM and CDR2 ANQGSEA. Here the CDR3 reads CSVEGREVDEQYF. Written as DNA, the CDR3 is TGCAGCGTTGAAGGGCGGGAGGTGGACGAGCAGTACTTC.

V gene TRBV2 combines with J gene TRBJ1-1; no reliable D call. The germline gives CDR1 SNHLY, CDR2 FYNNEI. Trimming removed 8 bases at V and 3 bases at J, with 13 bases between. There are 13 residues in the CDR3. The CDR3 spells CASGLGPDTEAFF. For the CDR3, the DNA is TGTGCCAGCGGCCTAGGCCCAGACACTGAAGCTTTCTTT.

A single count supports this clone. At one boundary the junction diverges from the germline segment, which might be a read error. This sequence joins TRBV19 and TRBJ2-2, with TRBD2 as a possible D gene (5 bases). This CDR3 spans 16 amino acids. CDR1 and CDR2 (germline): LNHDA, SQIVND (reference sequence). The CDR3 reads CASSSSGVVRTGKLFF. The CDR3 nucleotides read TGTGCCAGTAGTTCTTCCGGGGTGGTCCGCACCGGGAAGCTGTTTTTT.

The rearrangement links TRBV9 to TRBJ2-3, with 8 bases lining up with TRBD1. The CDR3 has 14 residues. The trim removed 3 bases at V and 4 bases at J, leaving 4 bases unmatched. Per germline, CDR1 SGDLS and CDR2 YYNGEE. The CDR3 DNA sequence: TGTGCCAGCAGCGCACCGACAGGGGCAGATACGCAGTATTTT. Its protein product is CASSAPTGADTQYF.

V is TRBV23-1 and J is TRBJ2-1, with 8 bases matching TRBD1. TRBV23-1 is placed among ORFs of uncertain function. Unmatched junction bases numbered 22, after V lost 3 bases and J lost 0 bases. This CDR3 region has 22 residues. Here the CDR3 DNA reads TGCGCCAGCAGTCACGTTCACGGACAGGGAAAACTCGAAACGGGCTCCTACAATGAGCAGTTCTTC. Protein sequence: CASSHVHGQGKLETGSYNEQFF.

The chain couples TRBV5-6 to TRBJ1-1, with 9 nucleotides matching TRBD1. Germline CDR1 is SGHDT and CDR2 is YYEEEE. CDR3 length: 14 amino acids. Trimming removed 0 bases from V and 6 bases from J; junction bases left unmatched: 3. CDR3 coding DNA: TGTGCCAGCAGCTTGGGGACAGGGGACCCTGAAGCTTTCTTT. Translated: CASSLGTGDPEAFF.

This clone was found a few times. The genes are TRBV2 and TRBJ2-2; D is unclear. V was pared by 5 bases and J by 1 base, with 11 bases between. This CDR3 is 15 amino acids long. CDR1 is SNHLY, CDR2 FYNNEI, per germline. The CDR3 is CASSLAEQNTGELFF. CDR3 sequence (DNA): TGTGCCAGCAGTTTGGCGGAGCAGAACACCGGGGAGCTGTTTTTT.

This clone has only a few counts. The chain has TRBV9 and TRBJ2-3; TRBD2 might be the D (6 bases). V shed 4 bases and J shed 4 bases, with 16 bases lying between them. CDR3 length equals 15 residues. CDR1 and CDR2 (germline): SGDLS, YYNGEE. CDR3 loop: CASSRPGGGADTQYF. CDR3 sequence (DNA): TGTGCCAGCAGCCGCCCCGGTGGAGGGGCAGATACGCAGTATTTT.

This clone turned up a few times. For the CDR3, the DNA is TGTGCCAGCAGTACTAGGACGGGGAATGGCTACACCTTC. This sequence encodes CASSTRTGNGYTF. The rearrangement joins TRBV6-5 to TRBJ1-2, with no clear D. Germline V gives CDR1 MNHEY, CDR2 SVGAGI. This CDR3 is built from 13 residues. V shed 5 bases and J shed 6 bases, with 13 bases lying between them.

The DNA for the CDR3 is TGTGCCAGCAGCTCGCACATTAGAGGAATTCAAGAGACCCAGTACTTC. It translates to CASSSHIRGIQETQYF. The V call is TRBV13, the J call TRBJ2-5; D unclear. Germline CDR1 reads PRHDT; CDR2 reads FYEKMQ (reference sequence). This CDR3 comprises 16 residues. V was cut by 4 bases and J by 2 bases, with 17 bases left in between.

Remarks on this clone: This CDR3 is also generated by other DNA sequences in the sample. The chain uses TRBV5-6 and TRBJ1-2; unclear D gene. Looked up from germline, CDR1 is SGHDT and CDR2 is YYEEEE. The CDR3 is 14 residues long. Trimming stripped 0 bases from V and 4 bases from J, with 10 bases between. CDR3 protein: CASSLGLGSYGYTF. CDR3 coding DNA: TGTGCCAGCAGCTTGGGACTTGGTAGCTATGGCTACACCTTC. Combining the CDR3 with reference TRBV5-6 and TRBJ1-2 gives the whole variable domain DAGVTQSPTHLIKTRGQQVTLRCSPKSGHDTVSWYQQALGQGPQFIFQYYEEEERQRGNFPDRFSGHQFPNYSSELNVNALLLGDSALYLCASSLGLGSYGYTFGSGTRLTVV.

The DNA for the CDR3 is TGCGCCAGCAGCTTACAAGCGACTAGGGGAGATACGCAGTATTTT. It specifies CASSLQATRGDTQYF. This rearrangement joins TRBV5-1 to TRBJ2-3; the D gene is possibly TRBD2 (6 bases). Between the trimmed V and J ends, which lost 2 bases and 5 bases, there was a span of 15 bases. Looked up from germline, CDR1 is SGHRS and CDR2 is YFSETQ. The CDR3 sequence is 15 residues long.

The chain has TRBV6-5 and TRBJ2-7; D is undetermined. In germline, CDR1 is MNHEY, CDR2 SVGAGI. The CDR3 has 13 residues. V was cut by 6 bases and J by 0 bases, with 9 bases left in between. The CDR3 bases are TGTGCCAGCAGAAAAACTGGCTCCTACGAGCAGTACTTC. Encoded protein: CASRKTGSYEQYF.

Only a few counts were recorded for this clone. This chain connects TRBV10-3 to TRBJ1-6, with D tentatively TRBD1 (6 bases). Germline loops: CDR1 ENHRY, CDR2 SYGVKD. Trimming stripped 6 bases from V and 10 bases from J, with 16 bases between. The CDR3 runs to 14 residues. CDR3: CAISNEGGRSPLHF. CDR3 bases: TGTGCCATCAGCAACGAGGGGGGGCGCTCACCCCTCCACTTT.

This clone was seen a handful of times. The rearrangement uses TRBV5-4 and TRBJ1-2; D perhaps matches TRBD1 (5 bases). This CDR3 is built from 13 residues. V was clipped by 1 base and J by 4 bases, with 8 bases between them. Germline V gene sequence: CDR1 SGHNT, CDR2 YYREEE (reference sequence). CDR3 in amino acids: CASSLRTTYGYTF. The CDR3 region has the DNA TGTGCCAGCAGCTTGAGGACAACCTATGGCTACACCTTC.

The J gene is TRBJ2-3, the V gene TRBV11-3; 8 bases fit TRBD2. CDR1 and CDR2 (germline): SGHNT, YENEEA. The junction had 5 bases not matched to a gene; V was cut back by 1 base and J by 2 bases. CDR3 size: 16 residues. CDR3: CASSLGGRTLTDTQYF. As DNA, the CDR3 is TGTGCCAGCAGCTTAGGCGGGAGGACTCTCACAGATACGCAGTATTTT.